This TCR beta chain emerged from a study of blood T cell repertoires in COVID-19 (dated by TCRdb to about 2020). About the full investigation: Samples covering the acute and convalescent phases of COVID-19 were provided by collaborators in the United States, Italy and Spain. Samples were obtained from the ongoing ImmuneRACE study (first 160 participants) and from approximately 1,200 subjects provided by 6 global collaborators. Where available, HLA class I and class II types were taken from metadata supplied by the sample provider and were not determined by assay-based typing. The material from the prospective study consisted of cDNA or gDNA derived from T cells, B-cell-depleted T cells, or PBMCs. A de-identified subject ID, COVID-19 status, age in years and sex were almost always included in the sample metadata. The repertoires were released in a freely available public database intended as a resource for research on the immune response to SARS-CoV-2. The dataset comprised deeply sampled blood TCRbeta repertoires from subjects exposed to, actively infected with, or recovered from COVID-19.

Inclusive of the bounding cysteine and phenylalanine, the CDR3 is 17 residues long. CDR3 DNA is the only sequence kept; it has 51 bases, read in frame from the first base. The CDR1 and CDR2 encoded by the germline V gene are SNHLY and FYNNEI. Compared with germline, V lacks 8 bases and J lacks 5 bases; bases without a gene match: 10. In the prospective study, participants were roughly 18 to 89 years old, resided in about two dozen geographic areas of the United States, and were enrolled through a virtual design. Cohort assignment in the prospective study relied on participant-reported clinical history from a screening survey and a study questionnaire. For ImmuneRACE Cohort 3, a participant was defined as recovered based on two consecutive negative NP/OP PCR tests, clearance by a healthcare professional, or resolution of symptoms. In the prospective study, mobile phlebotomists collected whole blood, serum and a nasopharyngeal or oropharyngeal swab from each participant. Prospective study participants could optionally give additional blood draws and questionnaires over a roughly two-month period. Before DNA extraction, prospective study blood samples were shipped either frozen or at room temperature.

What the study reported, not specific to this receptor: Clinical and demographic metadata were provided uncurated, with the amount varying by source and participant.

The immunoSEQ Assay, a bias-controlled multiplex PCR, was used to amplify TCRbeta CDR3 regions from genomic DNA. Regarding the original processing steps: The number of nucleated cells in each sample was estimated by amplification of reference gene primers within the assay. To quantify the absolute abundance of each unique TCRbeta CDR3 rearrangement, sequence reads were collapsed and filtered. For each sample, productive Simpson clonality was calculated as the square root of Simpson's diversity index across productive rearrangements. The table comes from immuneACCESS by way of TCRdb, which keeps in-frame sequences with V and J called. Part of the clones is missing from these tables; in studies checked, under half for an unresolved V gene and the rest for unknown reasons. Clonal size and the V and J genes are those of that table, whereas D and trimming came from the DNA. The sample table holds 200,000 to 250,000 clones, of which 65% to 85% were seen once. Under 3.5% of the sample belongs to the ten largest clones.

Points on this clone: What this receptor recognizes is not known. Base qualities are not recorded, but no much larger clone differs from it by a single base.

The receptor chain draws on TRBV2 and TRBJ2-1; TRBD2 matches 15 bases in the middle. This clonotype originated in a woman in her fifties or sixties who had recovered from COVID-19. Sample: PBMCs or T cells enriched from blood (not recorded which). For the CDR3, the sequence is CASRFGLAGGQNNEQFF. The DNA sequence follows: TGTGCCAGCCGCTTCGGACTAGCGGGAGGGCAGAACAATGAGCAGTTCTTC.